This T cell receptor beta chain derives from a study of human T cells and chemical hapten exposure (dated by TCRdb to about 2021). As for the study more broadly: For sensitization, 2% DPC in acetone was applied to a 2 cm by 2 cm area of upper inner arm skin. Weekly therapeutic DPC doses were additionally applied to the scalp of patients throughout the roughly 26-week study period. Patch testing was done on the upper back using Finn chambers containing 0.01% DPC, and results were scored after 6 days according to International Contact Dermatitis Research Group standards. The patient cohort, mostly female, included alopecia areata with under or over 50% scalp involvement, alopecia totalis and alopecia universalis. Libraries were combined into a pool for sequencing, and differences in TCR yield between samples came mainly from small differences in library volumes within the pool. This study followed changes in the peripheral blood TCR repertoire in vivo during primary and secondary sensitization of alopecia patients to the hapten diphenylcyclopropenone (DPC). Blood samples were taken from patients before sensitization (week 0) and then at 2, 6 and about 24 weeks after DPC sensitization. Blood for TCR sequencing was provided by twenty-nine alopecia patients at one to four time points (pre-sensitization, 2, 6 and 24 weeks). What the authors observed across the whole study: After repeated subsampling, changes were observed in the strength of the expansion versus patch-test correlation and in the threshold at which the correlation became significant. Significantly more large CDR3 similarity clusters were formed by expanded TCRs than by pre-sensitization or healthy control sets, consistent with antigen-driven responses. All patients had alopecia, a presumed autoimmune disease, so their immune response might differ from that of healthy individuals. No change with DPC sensitization was found in the number of TCRs above 1 in 1000 frequency, and no evidence of global repertoire structure alterations was found. The number of PT1 expanded TCRs positively correlated with patch test score, significant at thresholds 8, 16 and 32 but not 4.

From the cysteine up to the phenylalanine, the CDR3 has a length of 15 residues. The read is trimmed to its CDR3 DNA, 45 bases read in frame from base 1. The junction shows trimming of 6 bases on V and 4 bases on J, and the gene matches do not reach 8 bases of it. The germline V gene encodes CDR1 LNHNV and CDR2 YYDKDF (reference sequence). To prepare the library, RACE was applied. For sequencing, a NextSeq 500 was employed. During library preparation, unique molecular identifiers were attached to individual cDNA molecules so that TCRs could be counted in a quantitative, reproducible way. From each blood RNA sample, both TCR alpha and TCR beta chains were sequenced. The study's own analysis went as follows. Samples had a median of approximately 96,000 TCRs, with a range from roughly 20,000 to 690,600. V, J and CDR3 annotation of the TCR reads was performed with the Decombinator software suite. To make PS versus PT1 abundance plots, every sample was subsampled to the same number of TCRs (28,000). Expanded TCRs were defined as absent before sensitization and observed at least eight times at the 2-week time point. The public reads were quality trimmed at Q25 with fastp and then assembled into clones with MiXCR by TCRdb, keeping productive beta chains. Rows matching on CDR3 protein sequence are summarized as one entry with the most common DNA and genes. TCRdb's processing, not the authors', yielded these V and J calls. Here the sample has some 170,000 distinct CDR3 sequences; around 22% occur a single time. The ten largest clones take up about 6.7% of the sample.

This clonotype occurred a few times. Its cognate antigen has yet to be identified. One base away there is no much larger clone; base qualities are not given. This sample's time point label indicates: patch test 1, 2 weeks after DPC sensitization. Sample treatment or condition, as interpreted from the label and publication: therapeutic diphenylcyclopropenone sensitization with weekly scalp DPC. At every patch-test visit, the blood draw took place before the patch test was put on. Patients were considered eligible if aged 18 to 70, diagnosed with alopecia and deemed suitable for DPC therapy, and patients were excluded if pregnant. Unfractionated whole blood was collected in Tempus Blood RNA tubes, and total RNA was extracted from that blood.

The chain was built from TRBV15 and TRBJ2-3, with 9 bases matching TRBD2. The clonotype originates from a woman in her forties or fifties with alopecia areata. Some clones in this sample may be carry-over from other donors' samples. This specimen was whole blood, taken in connection with sensitization to the hapten diphenylcyclopropenone (DPC). The nucleotides read TGTGCCACCAGACAACTAGCGGGTGGCGCAGATACGCAGTATTTT. It specifies CATRQLAGGADTQYF.